The next 14 T cell receptor beta chains were all read from a single sample in a study of T cells in localized non-small cell lung cancer. Clones were sequenced by immunoSEQ multiplex PCR, and TCRdb holds only the in-frame ones, with some missing. The sample contains 15,000 to 20,000 clones, around 83% of which appear only once. This material consisted of peripheral blood, taken before any cancer treatment. These receptors were obtained from a female donor older than 55 with stage I lung adenocarcinoma.

The chain is built from TRBV6-6 and TRBJ2-1; D ambiguous. Trimming took off 6 bases at V and 2 bases at J, with 11 bases between the two ends. The germline V gene has CDR1 MNHNY and CDR2 SVGAGI (reference sequence). CDR3 size: 14 residues. In DNA, the CDR3 is TGTGCCAGCAGGGAACACATAACCTACAATGAGCAGTTCTTC. Translation gives CASREHITYNEQFF.

This chain joins TRBV5-6 and TRBJ2-1; a weak D match, TRBD1 (6 bases). Germline values: CDR1 SGHDT, CDR2 YYEEEE. Trimming removed 4 bases from V and 0 bases from J, with 8 bases in between. The CDR3 length is 14 residues. CDR3 sequence: CASSLRGSYNEQFF. CDR3 nucleotide sequence: TGTGCCAGCAGCCTCAGGGGCTCCTACAATGAGCAGTTCTTC.

The rearrangement joins TRBV5-6 to TRBJ2-7, with D hard to call. CDR3 length: 14 residues. The germline V gene encodes CDR1 SGHDT and CDR2 YYEEEE. Trimming left V 2 bases short and J 0 bases short, with 9 bases between. The CDR3 nucleotides are TGTGCCAGCAGCTTCGACACCCTCTCCTACGAGCAGTACTTC. It encodes CASSFDTLSYEQYF.

The chain recombines TRBV27 with TRBJ1-1; unclear D gene. The ends were cut back, 4 bases at V and 1 base at J, with 7 bases in the middle. Germline values: CDR1 MNHEY, CDR2 SMNVEV (reference sequence). The CDR3 consists of 13 residues. The CDR3 protein is CASSSIKNTEAFF. The CDR3 coding sequence is TGTGCCAGCAGTTCAATTAAGAACACTGAAGCTTTCTTT.

The chain carries TRBV5-1 and TRBJ1-5; D is ambiguous. This CDR3 contains 14 residues. V lost 0 bases, J lost 3 bases, and 7 bases lay in between. CDR1 SGHRS and CDR2 YFSETQ come from the germline V gene. CDR3 sequence (DNA): TGCGCCAGCAGCTTGGCGCCAAACAATCAGCCCCAGCATTTT. It is translated as CASSLAPNNQPQHF.

This clone came up once. This chain connects TRBV5-1 to TRBJ2-7; D may correspond to TRBD1 or TRBD2 (5 bases each). Germline V gene sequence: CDR1 SGHRS, CDR2 YFSETQ. V lost 0 bases to trimming and J lost 6 bases, with 13 bases between them. CDR3 length: 14 residues. CDR3: CASSLDPPRGEQYF. CDR3 DNA sequence: TGCGCCAGCAGCTTGGACCCCCCGAGGGGCGAGCAGTACTTC.

V and J are TRBV19 and TRBJ1-1, with D unresolved. The CDR3 runs 12 residues. The germline CDR1 and CDR2 sequences are LNHDA and SQIVND (reference sequence). V lost 5 bases and J 4 bases, leaving 8 bases between the germline ends. The CDR3 loop is CASSWGFTEAFF. CDR3 nucleotides: TGTGCCAGTAGTTGGGGATTCACTGAAGCTTTCTTT.

The V and J genes are TRBV7-9 and TRBJ2-7; 9 bases align to TRBD1. Germline V lookup: CDR1 SEHNR, CDR2 FQNEAQ (reference sequence). V shed 5 bases and J 2 bases; nucleotides not matched to a gene: 4. This CDR3 is built from 14 residues. The CDR3 DNA reads as TGTGCCAGCAGCGCCGACAGGGGGACCTACGAGCAGTACTTC. Translation: CASSADRGTYEQYF.

The chain carries TRBV30 and TRBJ1-1; D gene unclear. CDR3 length: 16 residues. The germline V gene has CDR1 GTSNPN and CDR2 SVGIG (reference sequence). Deletions cut 3 bases from V and 1 base from J, with 18 bases between. In DNA form, the CDR3 reads TGTGCCTGGAGCGCATACTTATTAGGCCCGAACACTGAAGCTTTCTTT. This sequence encodes CAWSAYLLGPNTEAFF.

This chain links TRBV5-1 with TRBJ2-5; 10 nucleotides agree with TRBD2. The end of the DNA is better explained by TRBJ2-7, so the J call may be wrong. The V gene's germline CDR1 is SGHRS and CDR2 YFSETQ. This CDR3 region has 16 residues. CDR3 sequence reads: CASSLDGAGGLYEQYF. CDR3 nucleotide sequence: TGCGCCAGCAGCTTGGATGGAGCGGGGGGGCTCTACGAGCAGTACTTC.

The chain has TRBV5-4 and TRBJ1-6, with no clear D. CDR1 SGHNT and CDR2 YYREEE come from the germline V gene (reference sequence). The CDR3 has 18 residues. Between the trimmed V and J ends, which lost 4 bases and 0 bases, there was a span of 17 bases. CDR3 sequence reads: CASSLIYGLSSYNSPLHF. CDR3 nucleotide sequence: TGTGCCAGCAGCCTCATTTACGGGTTGAGCTCCTATAATTCACCCCTCCACTTT.

In this sample, this clone turned up once. The gene calls are TRBV4-1 and TRBJ2-7; 7 bases are shared with TRBD1. Per the germline V gene, CDR1 is MGHRA and CDR2 is YSYEKL. J lost 0 bases, V lost 4 bases, and 6 bases had no gene match. This CDR3 contains 15 residues. CDR3 DNA: TGCGCCAGCAGCCGGGACAGCTTTAGCTCCTACGAGCAGTACTTC. It is translated as CASSRDSFSSYEQYF.

V is TRBV7-9 and J is TRBJ2-7; weak D call: TRBD2 (6 bases). Looked up from germline, CDR1 is SEHNR and CDR2 is FQNEAQ (reference sequence). The CDR3 is 16 amino acids. Trimming cost V 1 base and J 5 bases, with 18 bases left between them. CDR3 region: CASSLGGVVLGHEQYF. CDR3 DNA sequence: TGTGCCAGCAGCTTAGGCGGGGTCGTACTGGGCCACGAGCAGTACTTC. Filled out from reference TRBV7-9 and TRBJ2-7, the complete variable domain reads DTGVSQNPRHKITKRGQNVTFRCDPISEHNRLYWYRQTLGQGPEFLTYFQNEAQLEKSRLLSDRFSAERPKGSFSTLEIQRTEQGDSAMYLCASSLGGVVLGHEQYFGPGTRLTVT.

This clone has a single count. CDR3 coding DNA: TGTGCCTGGAGCCTAGGGTTATACCCGGGATCGAACACTGAAGCTTTCTTT. Its translation is CAWSLGLYPGSNTEAFF. The chain is built from TRBV30 and TRBJ1-1; the D is unclear. Trimming removed 3 bases at V and 1 base at J, with 21 bases between. Germline V gene sequence: CDR1 GTSNPN, CDR2 SVGIG (reference sequence). The CDR3 consists of 17 residues.